This is a list of T cell receptor beta chains from one sample in a study of CD8 T cells in Susac syndrome. TCRdb redid the calling of the immunoSEQ multiplex PCR reads with MiXCR, one entry per CDR3 protein. This sample has about 210,000 distinct CDR3 sequences, with less than 95% found just once. Source material: CD4+ T cells from PBMCs. Source of these receptors: a human donor with Susac syndrome. Each CDR3 is given with its conserved first and last residue. A D gene is named only where the DNA matches it firmly. A row's size may be missing; if present it is once, few, many or a size class.

TRBV12-3/TRBV12-4,14,.,TRBD1,TRBJ1-1,TGTGCCAGCAACCCTGACAGGGGTAACACTGAAGCTTTCTTT,CASNPDRGNTEAFF
TRBV15,19,once,TRBD1,TRBJ2-7,TGTGCCACCAGCAGAGGAGACGGGACAGGGGGCGAACTCTCCTACGAGCAGTACTTC,CATSRGDGTGGELSYEQYF
TRBV20-1,12,.,.,TRBJ1-5,TGCAGTGCTCGACAGGTTCAGGAGCCCCAGCATTTT,CSARQVQEPQHF
TRBV11-3,15,.,.,TRBJ1-1,TGTGCCAGCAGCTTAGAAGCAGACCAGAACACTGAAGCTTTCTTT,CASSLEADQNTEAFF
TRBV4-1,13,.,.,TRBJ2-5,TGCGCCAGCAGCCAAGAGGTTGGACGGACCCAGTACTTC,CASSQEVGRTQYF
TRBV6-1,14,.,.,TRBJ2-3,TGTGCCAGCAGTGAGGGCTTCAGGACAGATACGCAGTATTTT,CASSEGFRTDTQYF
TRBV29-1,13,.,.,TRBJ2-3,TGCAGCTTGGACAGCCCCAGCACAGATACGCAGTATTTT,CSLDSPSTDTQYF
TRBV12-3/TRBV12-4,15,.,.,TRBJ2-3,TGTGCCAGCATCAAAGACAGGGCGGGGACAGATACGCAGTATTTT,CASIKDRAGTDTQYF
TRBV10-3,15,.,.,TRBJ2-3,TGTGCCATCAGTGAGTCGACCGGGGGAGCAGATACGCAGTATTTT,CAISESTGGADTQYF
TRBV5-4,15,.,TRBD1,TRBJ2-5,TGTGCCAGCAGCTCGGGACAGGGAGGGCAAGAGACCCAGTACTTC,CASSSGQGGQETQYF
TRBV30,13,.,.,TRBJ1-1,TGTGCCTGCACGGTGGGACGGGACACTGAAGCTTTCTTT,CACTVGRDTEAFF
TRBV7-9,14,once,.,TRBJ1-2,TGTGCCAGCAGCTCCCCCCGAGAGGGCTATGGCTACACCTTC,CASSSPREGYGYTF
TRBV10-3,13,.,.,TRBJ1-2,TGTGCCATCAGTAAGGACGGAGACTATGGCTACACCTTC,CAISKDGDYGYTF
TRBV6-1,14,few,.,TRBJ1-5,TGTGCCAGCCAATTTACTGGAAGCAATCAGCCCCAGCATTTT,CASQFTGSNQPQHF
TRBV30,17,.,.,TRBJ1-1,TGTGCCTGGAGTGTGGACGCAGGAGCGGTGCGGAACACTGAAGCTTTCTTT,CAWSVDAGAVRNTEAFF
TRBV24-1,16,.,TRBD1,TRBJ1-5,TGTGCCACCAGTGCCGGAGGGACAGGGGCTAATCAGCCCCAGCATTTT,CATSAGGTGANQPQHF
TRBV15,14,once,.,TRBJ2-3,TGTGCCACCAGCGAAGCACAGTACACAGATACGCAGTATTTT,CATSEAQYTDTQYF
TRBV12-3/TRBV12-4,14,.,.,TRBJ1-2,TGTGCCAGCAGTTTAGTTCCGGGGAGCAACGGCTACACCTTC,CASSLVPGSNGYTF
TRBV7-9,14,.,TRBD1,TRBJ2-1,TGTGCCAGCAGCTTGGACGGGACAGAGAATGAGCAGTTCTTC,CASSLDGTENEQFF
TRBV2,14,.,TRBD1,TRBJ2-1,TGTGCCAGCAGTGGGACAGGGGAAGGCAATGAGCAGTTCTTC,CASSGTGEGNEQFF
TRBV5-4,14,.,TRBD1,TRBJ2-5,TGTGCCAGCAGCTTAAGACAGGGGACGGAGACCCAGTACTTC,CASSLRQGTETQYF
TRBV3-1,12,.,.,TRBJ2-5,TGTGCCAGCAGCCAAACCGAAGAGACCCAGTACTTC,CASSQTEETQYF
TRBV19,15,.,.,TRBJ2-5,TGTGCCAGTAGTAGGGGGCAGGGCCCCCAAGAGACCCAGTACTTC,CASSRGQGPQETQYF
TRBV5-1,15,few,TRBD2,TRBJ2-7,TGCGCCAGCAGCTTTGCTAGCGGGGGCTACTACGAGCAGTACTTC,CASSFASGGYYEQYF
TRBV12-3/TRBV12-4,15,.,TRBD2,TRBJ2-2,TGTGCCAGCAGTTTTACTAGCGGGGGCACCGGGGAGCTGTTTTTT,CASSFTSGGTGELFF
TRBV29-1,13,.,TRBD1,TRBJ1-3,TGCAGCGCTGCGACAGGGAACGGAAACACCATATATTTT,CSAATGNGNTIYF
TRBV18,14,.,.,TRBJ2-7,TGTGCCAGCAGACCCGTGGGGCCGCGGAACGAGCAGTACTTC,CASRPVGPRNEQYF
TRBV7-3,17,.,TRBD2,TRBJ2-3,TGTGCCAGCAGCTTAACGGGAACTAGCGGGGACACAGATACGCAGTATTTT,CASSLTGTSGDTDTQYF
TRBV28,14,.,.,TRBJ1-1,TGTGCCAGCAGTTTGGTCCAGTCGAACACTGAAGCTTTCTTT,CASSLVQSNTEAFF
TRBV11-2,14,once,.,TRBJ2-5,TGTGCCAGCAGCTGGGGGAACAGGGAAGAGACCCAGTACTTC,CASSWGNREETQYF
TRBV4-1,13,.,.,TRBJ2-7,TGCGCCAGCAGCCAAGATGGGCTCTACGAGCAGTACTTC,CASSQDGLYEQYF
TRBV7-6,14,.,TRBD2,TRBJ2-1,TGTGCCAGCAGCTTAAGAGGACTAGATAATGAGCAGTTCTTC,CASSLRGLDNEQFF
TRBV29-1,14,.,.,TRBJ1-2,TGCAGCGTTGAAGAATTAGGGCGCAACTATGGCTACACCTTC,CSVEELGRNYGYTF
TRBV7-2,15,.,.,TRBJ2-2,TGTGCCAGCAGCTTTGGACAGAAGAACACCGGGGAGCTGTTTTTT,CASSFGQKNTGELFF
TRBV20-1,15,.,TRBD2,TRBJ2-5,TGCAGTGCTAGTAATAGCGGGGGGGCCCATGAGACCCAGTACTTC,CSASNSGGAHETQYF
TRBV6-6,15,.,TRBD1,TRBJ1-6,TGTGCCAGCAGATCGACAGGGCAATGGGATTCACCCCTCCACTTT,CASRSTGQWDSPLHF
TRBV7-9,16,once,.,TRBJ1-5,TGTGCCAGCCGACTGGAGGGAGTAACAAGCAATCAGCCCCAGCATTTT,CASRLEGVTSNQPQHF
TRBV7-2,15,once,TRBD2,TRBJ2-1,TGTGCCAGCAGCTTAGCGGGACTAGCGATAAATGAGCAGTTCTTC,CASSLAGLAINEQFF
TRBV6-6,15,.,TRBD1,TRBJ1-6,TGTGCCAGCAGTTCAACAGGGGATGAGTATTCACCCCTCCACTTT,CASSSTGDEYSPLHF
TRBV6-6,13,.,.,TRBJ1-2,TGTGCCAGCAGACGGGGACTGGAAGCCGACCCTGTCTTC,CASRRGLEADPVF
TRBV3-1,16,.,TRBD1,TRBJ2-2,TGTGCCAGCAGCCCGAGGGGGCCCGCCAACACCGGGGAGCTGTTTTTT,CASSPRGPANTGELFF
TRBV20-1,15,.,TRBD1,TRBJ1-5,TGCAGTGCAAAGTCCTTACAGGGGAGCAATCAGCCCCAGCATTTT,CSAKSLQGSNQPQHF
TRBV7-2,13,.,.,TRBJ1-1,TGTGCCAGCAGCAAGGACGTGAACACTGAAGCTTTCTTT,CASSKDVNTEAFF